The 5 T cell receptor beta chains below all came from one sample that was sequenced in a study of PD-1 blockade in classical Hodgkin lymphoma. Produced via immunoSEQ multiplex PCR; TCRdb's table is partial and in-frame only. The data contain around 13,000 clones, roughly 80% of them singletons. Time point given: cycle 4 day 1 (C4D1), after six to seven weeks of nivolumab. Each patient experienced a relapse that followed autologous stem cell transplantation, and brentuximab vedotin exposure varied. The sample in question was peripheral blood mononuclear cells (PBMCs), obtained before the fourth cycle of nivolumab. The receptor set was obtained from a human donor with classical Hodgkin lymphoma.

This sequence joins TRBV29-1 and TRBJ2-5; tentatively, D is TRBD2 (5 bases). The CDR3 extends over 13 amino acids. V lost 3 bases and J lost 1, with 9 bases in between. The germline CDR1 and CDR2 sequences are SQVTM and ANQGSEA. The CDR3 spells CSVDAGLQETQYF. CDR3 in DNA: TGCAGCGTTGACGCGGGCCTCCAAGAGACCCAGTACTTC.

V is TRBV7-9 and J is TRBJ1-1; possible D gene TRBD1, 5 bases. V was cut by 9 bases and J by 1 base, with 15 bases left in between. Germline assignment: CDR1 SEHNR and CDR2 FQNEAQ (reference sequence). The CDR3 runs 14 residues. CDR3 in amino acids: CARPGGYRNTEAFF. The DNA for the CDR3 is TGTGCCAGACCCGGGGGGTACAGGAACACTGAAGCTTTCTTT.

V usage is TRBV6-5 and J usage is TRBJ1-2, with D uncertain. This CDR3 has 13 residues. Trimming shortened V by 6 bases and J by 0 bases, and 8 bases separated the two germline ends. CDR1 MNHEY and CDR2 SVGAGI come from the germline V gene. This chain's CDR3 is CASSATPNYGYTF. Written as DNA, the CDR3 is TGTGCCAGCAGCGCCACCCCTAACTATGGCTACACCTTC.

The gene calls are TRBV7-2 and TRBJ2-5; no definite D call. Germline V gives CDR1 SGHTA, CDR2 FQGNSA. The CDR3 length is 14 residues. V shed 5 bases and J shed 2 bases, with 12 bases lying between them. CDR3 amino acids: CASSIPGLQETQYF. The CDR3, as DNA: TGTGCCAGCAGCATACCGGGCCTTCAAGAGACCCAGTACTTC.

CDR3 protein: CASSLDDTGELFF. In DNA form, the CDR3 reads TGTGCCAGCAGCTTGGACGACACCGGGGAGCTGTTTTTT. J is TRBJ2-2 and V is TRBV11-2; D is unresolved. The CDR3 is 13 amino acids. Germline V gene lookup returns CDR1 SGHAT and CDR2 FQNNGV. V shed 3 bases and J shed 3 bases, with 5 bases lying between them. Complete variable domain (other parts from reference TRBV11-2 and TRBJ2-2): EAGVAQSPRYKIIEKRQSVAFWCNPISGHATLYWYQQILGQGPKLLIQFQNNGVVDDSQLPKDRFSAERLKGVDSTLKIQPAKLEDSAVYLCASSLDDTGELFFGEGSRLTVL.